The 21 T cell receptor beta chains given below trace back to one sample, sequenced in a study of T cells of healthy individuals (dated by TCRdb to 2017 to 2018). To prepare the library, 5' RACE was applied. The sequencing machine was an Illumina MiSeq. The public reads were reprocessed in TCRdb via fastp at Q25 and MiXCR, keeping in-frame beta chains. For every CDR3 protein sequence, its rows merge into one entry that carries the most common genes and DNA. The sample table shows tens of thousands of distinct CDR3 sequences, and under 20% are seen once. Clones ranked in the top ten supply around 4.5% of the sample. These receptors were taken from a human donor in good health.

In its sample, this clonotype was seen many times. This sequence joins TRBV7-3 and TRBJ1-2, with TRBD1 as a possible D gene (6 bases). The CDR3 loop spans 15 amino acids. Germline values: CDR1 SGHTA, CDR2 FQGTGA. Trimming left V 0 bases short and J 5 bases short, with 13 bases between. The CDR3 protein is CASSLTPGDLYGYTF. The CDR3 DNA sequence: TGTGCCAGCAGCTTAACCCCAGGGGACCTTTATGGCTACACCTTC.

This clonotype was recorded at least ten times. The rearrangement joins TRBV5-6 to TRBJ2-6, with TRBD1 matching 7 bases. J was trimmed by 1 base and V by 0 bases; bases with no gene match: 4. CDR3 length: 17 residues. CDR1 SGHDT and CDR2 YYEEEE come from the germline V gene. The DNA for the CDR3 is TGTGCCAGCAGCTTGGGACAGGGCCTTTCTGGGGCCAACGTCCTGACTTTC. Encoded protein: CASSLGQGLSGANVLTF.

This clonotype was seen repeatedly, ten times or more. The chain joins TRBV29-1 to TRBJ2-7, with D uncertain. The CDR3 is 14 amino acids. Looked up from germline, CDR1 is SQVTM and CDR2 is ANQGSEA. V dropped 4 bases and J dropped 6 bases, with 19 bases sitting between them. The CDR3 loop is CSVALEDEPAEQYF. The CDR3 nucleotides are TGCAGCGTTGCATTGGAAGACGAACCGGCCGAGCAGTACTTC.

The chain links TRBV12-3 or TRBV12-4 to TRBJ2-2; D tentatively reads TRBD1 or TRBD2 (5 bases each). The CDR3 loop spans 15 amino acids. Trimming pared 6 bases from V and 0 bases from J, leaving 11 bases between. In nucleotides, the CDR3 is TGTGCCAGCAGGGTGGGGACGGCGAACACCGGGGAGCTGTTTTTT. It translates to CASRVGTANTGELFF.

Within the sample, this clonotype is medium-sized. This chain links TRBV4-2 with TRBJ2-7, with 9 positions matching TRBD1. The CDR3 is 16 residues long. The V gene's germline CDR1 is LGHNA and CDR2 YNFKEQ. Trimming removed 0 bases from V and 1 base from J; junction bases left unmatched: 4. CDR3 amino acids: CASSQDEGQGSYEQYF. The CDR3 bases are TGTGCCAGCAGCCAAGACGAGGGACAGGGATCCTACGAGCAGTACTTC.

This clonotype was recorded many times. The chain is built from TRBV11-1 and TRBJ2-2, with D tentatively TRBD1 (5 bases). V dropped 3 bases and J dropped 0 bases, with 14 bases sitting between them. CDR1 and CDR2 (germline): SGHAT, FQDESV (reference sequence). The CDR3 runs 17 residues. The CDR3 spells CASSFSAWTTNTGELFF. CDR3 sequence (DNA): TGTGCCAGCAGCTTTTCGGCGTGGACAACGAACACCGGGGAGCTGTTTTTT. Drawing the rest from reference TRBV11-1 and TRBJ2-2, the complete variable domain is EAEVAQSPRYKITEKSQAVAFWCDPISGHATLYWYRQILGQGPELLVQFQDESVVDDSQLPKDRFSAERLKGVDSTLKIQPAELGDSAMYLCASSFSAWTTNTGELFFGEGSRLTVL.

The table lists this clonotype with many counts. J is TRBJ2-7 and V is TRBV4-2; 8 nucleotides align to TRBD2. In germline, CDR1 is LGHNA, CDR2 YNFKEQ. The CDR3 consists of 15 residues. The V gene end was trimmed by 1 base and the J gene end by 6 bases; junction bases not matched to a gene: 8. CDR3 amino acids: CASSQVAGKDGEQYF. CDR3 in DNA: TGTGCCAGCAGCCAAGTAGCGGGGAAGGATGGCGAGCAGTACTTC.

This clonotype was detected many times. The gene calls are TRBV4-2 and TRBJ1-5; D gene ambiguous. Germline CDR1 reads LGHNA; CDR2 reads YNFKEQ. The CDR3 has 16 amino acids. Trimming shortened V by 0 bases and J by 1 base, and 10 bases separated the two germline ends. The CDR3 protein is CASSQDTGASNQPQHF. The CDR3 bases are TGTGCCAGCAGCCAAGATACGGGTGCCAGCAATCAGCCCCAGCATTTT.

The V call is TRBV7-2, the J call TRBJ1-1; D is undetermined. Trimming stripped 5 bases from V and 1 base from J, with 14 bases between. This CDR3 has 15 residues. The V gene's germline CDR1 is SGHTA and CDR2 FQGNSA. CDR3 DNA: TGTGCCAGCAGCCCCCGGGGTGGAGGGAACACTGAAGCTTTCTTT. It translates to CASSPRGGGNTEAFF.

There are a few counts of this clonotype. V usage is TRBV12-3 or TRBV12-4 and J usage is TRBJ2-1; 10 bases match TRBD2. Unmatched junction bases numbered 7, after V lost 5 bases and J lost 12 bases. This CDR3 is 13 amino acids long. Here the CDR3 reads CASSHEAGGVQFF. In DNA, the CDR3 is TGTGCCAGCAGTCACGAAGCGGGAGGGGTGCAGTTCTTC.

This clonotype was picked up many times. V usage is TRBV5-4 and J usage is TRBJ1-4, with TRBD1 matching 8 bases. V shed 0 bases, J shed 8 bases, and the junction held 6 bases outside the gene matches. The germline V gene encodes CDR1 SGHNT and CDR2 YYREEE (reference sequence). This CDR3 contains 15 residues. CDR3 DNA sequence: TGTGCCAGCAGCTTGGGACTGACAGGGGAAGAAAAACTGTTTTTT. Its protein is CASSLGLTGEEKLFF.

This clonotype was found many times. J is TRBJ1-2 and V is TRBV6-5, with D tentatively TRBD1 (5 bases). Per germline, CDR1 MNHEY and CDR2 SVGAGI. Trimming cost V 1 base and J 4 bases, with 10 bases left between them. There are 14 residues in the CDR3. The CDR3 loop is CASSYWQGPYGYTF. CDR3 nucleotide sequence: TGTGCCAGCAGTTACTGGCAGGGCCCCTATGGCTACACCTTC.

This clonotype was seen repeatedly, ten times or more. CDR3: CASSQGIMANTEAFF. DNA for the CDR3: TGTGCCAGCAGCCAAGGTATAATGGCGAACACTGAAGCTTTCTTT. The chain carries TRBV3-1 and TRBJ1-1; D is ambiguous. Germline CDR1 and CDR2: LGHDT and YNNKEL (reference sequence). V lost 1 base to trimming and J lost 1 base, with 10 bases between them. The CDR3 sequence is 15 residues long.

The sample holds many counts of this clonotype. J is TRBJ1-1 and V is TRBV7-9; TRBD1 aligns across 7 bases. This CDR3 comprises 17 residues. The V gene's germline CDR1 is SEHNR and CDR2 FQNEAQ (reference sequence). J lost 0 bases, V lost 1 base, and 8 bases had no gene match. DNA of the CDR3: TGTGCCAGCAGCTTAGTTGCAGGGGGACTAATGAACACTGAAGCTTTCTTT. It codes for CASSLVAGGLMNTEAFF.

This clonotype occurred many times. The chain carries TRBV5-1 and TRBJ1-2; tentatively, D is TRBD1 (5 bases). The CDR3 length is 13 residues. The V end lost 0 bases, the J end lost 10 bases, and 13 bases lay between the germline ends. From germline, CDR1 is SGHRS and CDR2 YFSETQ. Here the CDR3 reads CASSLERGADYTF. The CDR3 DNA is TGCGCCAGCAGCTTGGAACGTGGGGCTGACTACACCTTC.

In this sample, this clonotype turned up a few times. For the CDR3, the DNA is TGCGCCAGCAGCTTGGATGGGGGCTGGAATGAGCAGTTCTTC. This codes for CASSLDGGWNEQFF. The V and J genes are TRBV5-1 and TRBJ2-1; possible D gene TRBD1, 6 bases. CDR1 SGHRS and CDR2 YFSETQ come from the germline V gene. The CDR3 extends over 14 amino acids. Trimming pared 0 bases from V and 7 bases from J, leaving 11 bases between.

With regard to this clonotype: This could be a read error, since a much larger clone is one nucleotide away. This sequence joins TRBV6-5 and TRBJ2-1, with D possibly being TRBD2 (5 bases). Germline V lookup: CDR1 MNHEY, CDR2 SVGAGI. This CDR3 is 15 amino acids long. V lost 5 bases and J 4 bases, leaving 15 bases between the germline ends. Here the CDR3 reads CASSNRGHVYNEQFF. In nucleotides, the CDR3 is TGTGCCAGCAGTAACCGGGGTCATGTTTACAATGAGCAGTTCTTC.

This clonotype was picked up many times. The chain combines TRBV7-2 with TRBJ2-2, with TRBD2 identical over 7 bases. Germline V gives CDR1 SGHTA, CDR2 FQGNSA. The CDR3 is 17 amino acids. Trimming took 4 bases from V and 4 from J; bases not matched to a gene: 12. The CDR3 nucleotides read TGTGCCAGCAGCTATAGCAGCGGGATTGGTCGCACCGGGGAGCTGTTTTTT. It is translated as CASSYSSGIGRTGELFF.

This clonotype was recorded at least ten times. V usage is TRBV5-4 and J usage is TRBJ2-1; 7 bases fit TRBD2. Germline loops: CDR1 SGHNT, CDR2 YYREEE (reference sequence). CDR3 size: 15 residues. The ends lost 0 bases at V and 0 bases at J; junction bases unmatched: 0. Here the CDR3 reads CASSLGGSSYNEQFF. DNA for the CDR3: TGTGCCAGCAGCTTGGGCGGGAGCTCCTACAATGAGCAGTTCTTC.

V gene TRBV11-1 combines with J gene TRBJ2-3; 7 bases are shared with TRBD2. This CDR3 has 16 amino acids. The V gene end was trimmed by 1 base and the J gene end by 3 bases; junction bases not matched to a gene: 7. CDR1 is SGHAT, CDR2 FQDESV, per germline (reference sequence). DNA of the CDR3: TGTGCCAGCAGCTTAGTCGGTGGACTAGAGACAGATACGCAGTATTTT. It is translated as CASSLVGGLETDTQYF. Filled out from reference TRBV11-1 and TRBJ2-3, the complete variable domain reads EAEVAQSPRYKITEKSQAVAFWCDPISGHATLYWYRQILGQGPELLVQFQDESVVDDSQLPKDRFSAERLKGVDSTLKIQPAELGDSAMYLCASSLVGGLETDTQYFGPGTRLTVL.

This clonotype was seen many times. The V and J genes are TRBV7-2 and TRBJ1-6, with 9 bases identical to TRBD1. CDR3 length: 16 amino acids. Germline V gene lookup returns CDR1 SGHTA and CDR2 FQGNSA. V lost 3 bases, J lost 5 bases, and 5 bases stayed unmatched. The CDR3 region has the DNA TGTGCCAGCAGCTTGAACGGACAGGGGAATAATTCACCCCTCCACTTT. Translation: CASSLNGQGNNSPLHF. The full variable domain, in which reference TRBV7-2 and TRBJ1-6 provide the parts outside the CDR3, is GAGVSQSPSNKVTEKGKDVELRCDPISGHTALYWYRQSLGQGLEFLIYFQGNSAPDKSGLPSDRFSAERTGGSVSTLTIQRTQQEDSAVYLCASSLNGQGNNSPLHFGNGTRLTVT.